A single T cell receptor beta chain is shown here with its context. Its antigen is not identified. The CDR3 is 13 residues long. Germline V lookup: CDR1 MDHEN, CDR2 SYDVKM. J was trimmed by 4 bases and V by 8 bases; bases with no gene match: 5. The data were taken from a study of cytomegalovirus exposure and HLA in healthy donors. Study outcomes and limitations: According to the study, 180 or so TCR beta chains were cytomegalovirus-associated.

PCR primers comprised 60 Vbeta and 13 Jbeta primers. This table comes from immunoSEQ multiplex PCR, and its TCRdb copy is limited to in-frame clones, with some not included. The table lists some 140,000 clones, approximately 61% of them singletons. V usage is TRBV28 and J usage is TRBJ1-5, with 7 bases lining up with TRBD1. The TCR sequence derives from a human donor in good health. The sequenced sample was PBMCs. Written as DNA, the CDR3 is TGTGCCAGCTGGGAACAGGGGAATCAGCCCCAGCATTTT. It yields the protein CASWEQGNQPQHF. Complete variable domain (other parts from reference TRBV28 and TRBJ1-5): DVKVTQSSRYLVKRTGEKVFLECVQDMDHENMFWYRQDPGLGLRLIYFSYDVKMKEKGDIPEGYSVSREKKERFSLILESASTNQTSMYLCASWEQGNQPQHFGDGTRLSIL.